This entry features one T cell receptor beta chain sequence. The antigen is unknown. The source of the sample is a study of T-cell memory formation after mild COVID-19. Overall study findings and caveats: Largely, contracting CD4+ clones fell within CM and EM, and contracting CD8+ clones within EMRA.

Employing constant-segment primers, 5'RACE generated TCR alpha and TCR beta cDNA libraries bearing sample barcodes and UMIs. TCRdb re-analysed the 5' RACE reads in MiXCR, keeping a single row per CDR3 protein. Here the sample spans roughly 450,000 distinct CDR3 sequences, over 15% being singletons. Deletions cut 1 base from V and 1 base from J, with 11 bases between. Per germline, CDR1 MNHEY and CDR2 SVGEGT. The CDR3 is 15 residues long. The source of this sequence is a man between 18 and 29 years old who had mild COVID-19 (a few samples of this study predate the infection). Cell type and time point are not known. V gene TRBV6-2 or TRBV6-3 combines with J gene TRBJ2-7, with D possibly matching TRBD1 (6 bases). The sample taken for sequencing was PBMCs or a T cell subset sorted from them (not recorded which). The CDR3, as DNA: TGTGCCAGCAGTTACTACGGCAGGGGATCCTACGAGCAGTACTTC. Encoded protein: CASSYYGRGSYEQYF.